This is a list of T cell receptor beta chains from one sample in a study of blood T cells in healthy people across ages. TCRdb reanalysed the 5' RACE reads using MiXCR and keeps one entry per CDR3 protein. The data contain approximately 850,000 distinct CDR3 sequences, about 42% of them singletons. Sequencing was carried out using blood. Receptors were obtained from a man aged 55 to 70 in good health. CDR3s include the opening cysteine and the closing phenylalanine or tryptophan. The order of the fields is J gene, V gene, D gene, clone size, CDR3 DNA, CDR3 protein. The D gene is left open where the match is weak. Not all rows give a size; the values are once, few, many and, for expanded clones, a class.

>TRBJ2-7|TRBV12-3/TRBV12-4|TRBD1|NA
TGTGCCAGCAGTTTATACGGGACAGAGATCTCCTACGAGCAGTACTTC
CASSLYGTEISYEQYF
>TRBJ1-5|TRBV6-1|NA|NA
TGTGCCAGCAGTGAATGGCTGGGAGGGCCCCAGCATTTT
CASSEWLGGPQHF
>TRBJ2-1|TRBV6-5|TRBD1|NA
TGTGCCAGCAGTTTCCGGGACAGGGGGTCCCATGAGCAGTTCTTC
CASSFRDRGSHEQFF
>TRBJ1-1|TRBV11-2|NA|NA
TGTGCCAGCAGCCCCTGGCCTTTCCGGGGGAACACTGAAGCTTTCTTT
CASSPWPFRGNTEAFF
>TRBJ1-5|TRBV28|NA|NA
TGTGCCAGCATGCGGGAGGCAGCCGCTTATAGCAATCAGCCCCAGCATTTT
CASMREAAAYSNQPQHF
>TRBJ2-5|TRBV7-2|NA|NA
TGTGCCAGCAGCTTAGCGCGAGTAGCATCGTCAGAGACCCAGTACTTC
CASSLARVASSETQYF
>TRBJ1-1|TRBV20-1|NA|NA
TGCAGTGCTAGATTTGGTGGGGTGATGAACACTGAAGCTTTCTTT
CSARFGGVMNTEAFF
>TRBJ1-4|TRBV20-1|NA|NA
TGCAGTGCTAGCCAGGGAGGGGAAAAACTGTTTTTT
CSASQGGEKLFF
>TRBJ2-1|TRBV5-1|NA|NA
TGCGCCAGCAGCCCCCAGGGTACGGACAATGAGCAGTTCTTC
CASSPQGTDNEQFF
>TRBJ1-5|TRBV2|TRBD1|NA
TGTGCCAGCAACAGGGGCGGAAATCAGCCCCAGCATTTT
CASNRGGNQPQHF
>TRBJ2-7|TRBV9|NA|NA
TGTGCCAGCAGCAGGGACACCTTCTACGAGCAGTACTTC
CASSRDTFYEQYF
>TRBJ2-2|TRBV9|NA|few
TGTGCCAGCAGCGTAGGAGGGGATGACACCGGGGAGCTGTTTTTT
CASSVGGDDTGELFF
>TRBJ2-1|TRBV7-2|TRBD1|NA
TGTGCCAGCAGCCGGGACAGGGGGCAGTTCTTC
CASSRDRGQFF
>TRBJ1-2|TRBV28|NA|few
TGTGCCAGCAGTACCGCAATGCACCACTATGGCTACACCTTC
CASSTAMHHYGYTF
>TRBJ2-7|TRBV18|NA|few
TGTGCCAGCTCACCTACCAACTACTTCACCGGAGGCAGAAACTACGAGCAGTACTTC
CASSPTNYFTGGRNYEQYF
>TRBJ2-1|TRBV9|NA|NA
TGTGCCAGCAGCGTAGGAAGTACGTCTAACAATGAGCAGTTCTTC
CASSVGSTSNNEQFF
>TRBJ2-7|TRBV6-6|NA|many
TGTGCCAGCAGCCCTAGTTATGACCCGGGACACCTATCCTACGAGCAGTACTTC
CASSPSYDPGHLSYEQYF
>TRBJ2-1|TRBV28|NA|NA
TGTGCCAGCTCTTCGGTGCCGGGACGACAGGGAGGAGGTGAGCAGTTCTTC
CASSSVPGRQGGGEQFF
>TRBJ2-7|TRBV6-5|NA|NA
TGTGCCAGCAGTTACTCGATTCACCCTAGTTTATACGAGCAGTACTTC
CASSYSIHPSLYEQYF
>TRBJ2-5|TRBV4-1|NA|NA
TGCGCCAGCAGCCATGAAACTGGTGGGAGCGTAAGTGAGCAGTACTTC
CASSHETGGSVSEQYF
>TRBJ1-1|TRBV6-1|NA|NA
TGTGCCAGCAGGGACAGACGAAGCTCGAACACTGAAGCTTTCTTT
CASRDRRSSNTEAFF
>TRBJ1-4|TRBV7-2|NA|many
TGTGCCAGCAGCCCTCGGACAGCAACTAATGAAAAACTGTTTTTT
CASSPRTATNEKLFF
>TRBJ2-5|TRBV18|NA|NA
TGTGCCAGCTCACCAGGAGGGGCCAGGGTTCAAGAGACCCAGTACTTC
CASSPGGARVQETQYF
>TRBJ2-7|TRBV5-1|TRBD1|few
TGCGCCAGCAGCTTGGCTCTAGGGGGCGCGTCCTACGAGCAGTACTTC
CASSLALGGASYEQYF
>TRBJ2-1|TRBV7-2|NA|NA
TGTGCCAGCCGACTTGGGGGGCGGAATGAGCAGTTCTTC
CASRLGGRNEQFF
>TRBJ1-6|TRBV5-1|NA|few
TGCGCCAGCAGCTCTGAGGGGTTCAATTCACCCCTCCACTTT
CASSSEGFNSPLHF
>TRBJ2-1|TRBV18|TRBD2|NA
TGTGCCAGCTCCCAGCGGGGGGCCTTGAGCTCCTACAATGAGCAGTTCTTC
CASSQRGALSSYNEQFF
>TRBJ1-2|TRBV25-1|NA|NA
TGTGCCAGCAGAGAGGAAGGACCCAACTATGGCTACACCTTC
CASREEGPNYGYTF
>TRBJ2-3|TRBV5-1|TRBD1|few
TGCGCCAGCAGCTTGCAGGGACAGATCACAGATACGCAGTATTTT
CASSLQGQITDTQYF
>TRBJ2-5|TRBV5-1|TRBD1|once
TGCGCCAGCAGTACACAGGGGGCGCCTGGAGAGCAGTACTTC
CASSTQGAPGEQYF
>TRBJ2-3|TRBV29-1|TRBD1|few
TGCAGCGTTCCCCAGGGGGCAACCTTCACAGATACGCAGTATTTT
CSVPQGATFTDTQYF
>TRBJ1-2|TRBV6-5|NA|NA
TGTGCCAGCAGCCGCGAGGCTACCTATGGCTACACCTTC
CASSREATYGYTF
>TRBJ2-7|TRBV29-1|NA|few
TGCAGCGTTGTACGTCCCCCCTCCTACGAGCAGTACTTC
CSVVRPPSYEQYF
>TRBJ2-7|TRBV4-3|NA|NA
TGCGCCAGCAGCCAAGGGGAAGAGGCTACCCAGTACTTC
CASSQGEEATQYF
>TRBJ2-5|TRBV12-3/TRBV12-4|TRBD2|NA
TGTGCCAGCAGTCCGAGCTTGGGTAGCGGGGGGACCCAAGAGACCCAGTACTTC
CASSPSLGSGGTQETQYF
>TRBJ2-1|TRBV10-1|TRBD1|NA
TGCGCCAGCAGTGGCAGGGGGAAATCAAATGAGCAGTTCTTC
CASSGRGKSNEQFF
>TRBJ2-1|TRBV5-1|TRBD1|NA
TGCACCAGCAGCTTGGGGACAGGGGCTAGGAATGAGCAGTTCTTC
CTSSLGTGARNEQFF
>TRBJ1-6|TRBV2|TRBD1|NA
TGTGCCAGTAAGAAGACAGGGGGTGCTCAACCCCTCCACTTT
CASKKTGGAQPLHF
>TRBJ1-4|TRBV6-6|TRBD1|NA
TGTGCCAGCAGTGGGGGACAGATGATAGTTAATGAAAAACTGTTTTTT
CASSGGQMIVNEKLFF
>TRBJ2-7|TRBV15|NA|NA
TGTGCCACCAGCAGAGATCGGAGCCCGAGGGCCTACGAGCAGTACTTC
CATSRDRSPRAYEQYF
>TRBJ1-1|TRBV27|TRBD1|NA
TGTGCCAGCAGCGGGACAGGGCCTGAAGCTTTCTTT
CASSGTGPEAFF
>TRBJ1-5|TRBV20-1|NA|NA
TGCAGTGCTAGGGGGGGGGCTGGGAGCAATCAGCCCCAGCATTTT
CSARGGAGSNQPQHF
>TRBJ2-5|TRBV20-1|NA|NA
TGCAGTGCTAGAGATTGGTGGCAGGGACAAGAGACCCAGTACTTC
CSARDWWQGQETQYF
>TRBJ1-2|TRBV20-1|TRBD1|few
TGCAGTGCTCCGAGGACAGGGGATGGCTACACCTTC
CSAPRTGDGYTF
>TRBJ2-1|TRBV7-2|NA|few
TGTGCCAGCATTGTGGACGGTCCCTACAATGAGCAGTTCTTC
CASIVDGPYNEQFF
>TRBJ2-7|TRBV6-5|TRBD2|NA
TGTGCCAGCATGCTACTAGCGGGGAGCTCCTACGAGCAGTACTTC
CASMLLAGSSYEQYF
>TRBJ2-7|TRBV7-2|NA|NA
TGTGCCAGCAGCCCATACCCGCCTTACGAGCAGTACTTC
CASSPYPPYEQYF
>TRBJ2-7|TRBV7-2|NA|few
TGTGCCAGCAGCAGGAGTAAATACGAGCAGTACTTC
CASSRSKYEQYF
>TRBJ2-5|TRBV7-8|TRBD2|NA
TGTGCCAGCAGCTTACCGGGACTAGGGGGTGAGACCCAGTACTTC
CASSLPGLGGETQYF
>TRBJ2-1|TRBV4-3|NA|NA
TGCGCCAGCAGCCAGCTTGTCGACAGATACAATGAGCAGTTCTTC
CASSQLVDRYNEQFF
>TRBJ1-2|TRBV13|TRBD1|NA
TGTGCCAGCAGCACCCGGGACAGGGGACGAGACGTCTATGGCTACACCTTC
CASSTRDRGRDVYGYTF
>TRBJ2-1|TRBV20-1|TRBD1|few
TGCAGTGCTAGGCCTCCGGGACAGTCAAATGAGCAGTTCTTC
CSARPPGQSNEQFF
>TRBJ1-2|TRBV21-1|NA|NA
TGTGCCACCAACTCAGGACAGGGAGAAATTGGTGGCTATGGCTACACCTTC
CATNSGQGEIGGYGYTF
>TRBJ1-2|TRBV15|NA|NA
TGTGCCACCAGACCCACAGCCTACTATGGCTACACCTTC
CATRPTAYYGYTF
>TRBJ2-3|TRBV29-1|TRBD1|NA
TGCAGTGCCTCCGGGACAGGGGGATTCCATAGCACAGATACGCAGTATTTT
CSASGTGGFHSTDTQYF
>TRBJ2-1|TRBV20-1|NA|few
TGCAGTGCTAGAGAGACCGTCCAGAACTACAATGAGCAGTTCTTC
CSARETVQNYNEQFF